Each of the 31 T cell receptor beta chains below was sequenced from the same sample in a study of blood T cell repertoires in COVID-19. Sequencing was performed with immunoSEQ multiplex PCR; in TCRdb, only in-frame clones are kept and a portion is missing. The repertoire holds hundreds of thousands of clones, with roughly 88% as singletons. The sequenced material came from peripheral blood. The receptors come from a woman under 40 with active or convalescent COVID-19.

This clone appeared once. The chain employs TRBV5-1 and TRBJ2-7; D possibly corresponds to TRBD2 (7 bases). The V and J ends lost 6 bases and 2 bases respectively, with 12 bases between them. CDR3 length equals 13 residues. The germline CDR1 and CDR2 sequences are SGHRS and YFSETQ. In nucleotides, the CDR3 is TGCGCCAGCACCTGGGAGGGGGCCTACGAGCAGTACTTC. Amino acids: CASTWEGAYEQYF.

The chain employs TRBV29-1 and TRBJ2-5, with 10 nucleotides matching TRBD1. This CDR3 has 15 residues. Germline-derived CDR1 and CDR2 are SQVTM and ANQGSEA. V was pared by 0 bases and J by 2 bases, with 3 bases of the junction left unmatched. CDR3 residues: CSVEDGTGVQETQYF. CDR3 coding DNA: TGCAGCGTTGAAGATGGGACAGGGGTTCAAGAGACCCAGTACTTC.

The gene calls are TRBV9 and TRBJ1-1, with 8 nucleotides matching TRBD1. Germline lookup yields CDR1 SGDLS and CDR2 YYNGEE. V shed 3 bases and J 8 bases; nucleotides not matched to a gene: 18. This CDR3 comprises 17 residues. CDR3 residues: CASSASIPGQDLREAFF. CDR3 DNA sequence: TGTGCCAGCAGCGCCTCAATTCCGGGACAGGACCTCAGGGAAGCTTTCTTT. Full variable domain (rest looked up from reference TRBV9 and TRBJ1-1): DSGVTQTPKHLITATGQRVTLRCSPRSGDLSVYWYQQSLDQGLQFLIQYYNGEERAKGNILERFSAQQFPDLHSELNLSSLELGDSALYFCASSASIPGQDLREAFFGQGTRLTVV.

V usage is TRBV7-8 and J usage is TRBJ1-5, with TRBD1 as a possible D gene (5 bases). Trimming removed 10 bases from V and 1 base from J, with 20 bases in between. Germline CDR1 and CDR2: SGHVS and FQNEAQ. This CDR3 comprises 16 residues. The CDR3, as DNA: TGTGCCAACCTAAGGAGGTGGAGGGGAAGCAATCAGCCCCAGCATTTT. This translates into CANLRRWRGSNQPQHF.

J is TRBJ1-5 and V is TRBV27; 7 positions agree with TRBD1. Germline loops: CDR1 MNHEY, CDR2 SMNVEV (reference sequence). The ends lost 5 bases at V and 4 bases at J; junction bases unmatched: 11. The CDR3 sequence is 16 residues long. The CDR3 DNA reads TGTGCCAGCAGTCGGTCGACAGGGACCCCTAATCAGCCCCAGCATTTT. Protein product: CASSRSTGTPNQPQHF.

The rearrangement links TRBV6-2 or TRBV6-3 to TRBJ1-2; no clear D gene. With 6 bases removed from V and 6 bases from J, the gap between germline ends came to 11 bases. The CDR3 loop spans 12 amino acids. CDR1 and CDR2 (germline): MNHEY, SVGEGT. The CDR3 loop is CASSPSEHGYTF. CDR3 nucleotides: TGTGCCAGCAGCCCCTCCGAGCATGGCTACACCTTC.

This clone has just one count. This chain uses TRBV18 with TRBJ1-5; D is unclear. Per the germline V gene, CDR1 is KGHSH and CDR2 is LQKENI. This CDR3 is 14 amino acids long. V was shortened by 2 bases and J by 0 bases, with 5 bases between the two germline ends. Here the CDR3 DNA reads TGTGCCAGCTCACCAATAAATAGCAATCAGCCCCAGCATTTT. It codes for CASSPINSNQPQHF.

In nucleotides, the CDR3 is TGCGCCAGCAGGTATACTAGCGGAGGAAGAACCGGGGAGCTGTTTTTT. Translated: CASRYTSGGRTGELFF. The chain links TRBV10-2 to TRBJ2-2, with 8 bases identical to TRBD2. Per the germline V gene, CDR1 is WSHSY and CDR2 is SAAADI. CDR3 length: 16 amino acids. With V trimmed by 6 bases and J by 5 bases, 11 bases remained unmatched.

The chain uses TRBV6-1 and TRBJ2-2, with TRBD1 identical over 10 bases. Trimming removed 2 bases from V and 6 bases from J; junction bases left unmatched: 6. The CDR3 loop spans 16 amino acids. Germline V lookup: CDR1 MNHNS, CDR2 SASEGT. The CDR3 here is CASSEPGQGFPGELFF. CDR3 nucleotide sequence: TGTGCCAGCAGTGAACCGGGACAGGGGTTCCCCGGGGAGCTGTTTTTT.

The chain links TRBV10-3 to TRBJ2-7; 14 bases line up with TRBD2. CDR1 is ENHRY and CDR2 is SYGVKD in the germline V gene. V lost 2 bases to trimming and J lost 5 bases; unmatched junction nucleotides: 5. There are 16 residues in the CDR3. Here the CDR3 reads CAISEPPGLAGDEQYF. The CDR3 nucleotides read TGTGCCATCAGTGAGCCACCGGGACTAGCGGGGGACGAGCAGTACTTC.

The CDR3 spells CAISDSSLRDREHEKLFF. The CDR3, as DNA: TGTGCCATCAGTGATTCCTCGCTCCGGGACAGGGAACATGAAAAACTGTTTTTT. This chain uses TRBV10-3 with TRBJ1-4; 9 positions match TRBD1. The germline gives CDR1 ENHRY, CDR2 SYGVKD. V shed 3 bases and J 6 bases; nucleotides not matched to a gene: 14. There are 18 residues in the CDR3.

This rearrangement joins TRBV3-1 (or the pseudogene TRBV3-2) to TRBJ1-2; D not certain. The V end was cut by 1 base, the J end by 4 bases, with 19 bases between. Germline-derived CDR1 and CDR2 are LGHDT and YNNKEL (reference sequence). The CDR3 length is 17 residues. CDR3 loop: CASSQVPTPQGPYGYTF. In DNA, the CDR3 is TGTGCCAGCAGCCAAGTCCCGACACCACAAGGCCCCTATGGCTACACCTTC.

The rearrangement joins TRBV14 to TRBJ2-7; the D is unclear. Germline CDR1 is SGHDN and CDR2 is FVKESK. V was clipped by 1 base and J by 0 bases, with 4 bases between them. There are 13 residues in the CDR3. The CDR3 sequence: CASSQVYSYEQYF. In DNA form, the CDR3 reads TGTGCCAGCAGCCAAGTGTACTCCTACGAGCAGTACTTC.

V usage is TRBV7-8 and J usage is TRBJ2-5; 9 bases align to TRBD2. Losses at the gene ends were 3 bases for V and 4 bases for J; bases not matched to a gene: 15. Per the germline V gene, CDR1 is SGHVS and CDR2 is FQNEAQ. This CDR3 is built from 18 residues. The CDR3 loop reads CASSLGRTSASRGETQYF. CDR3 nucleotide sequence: TGTGCCAGCAGCTTGGGGAGGACTAGCGCCTCGAGGGGAGAGACCCAGTACTTC.

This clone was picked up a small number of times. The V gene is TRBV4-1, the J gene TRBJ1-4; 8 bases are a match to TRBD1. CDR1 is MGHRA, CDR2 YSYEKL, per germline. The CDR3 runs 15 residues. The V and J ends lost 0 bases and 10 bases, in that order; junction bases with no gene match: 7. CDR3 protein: CASSQDPQGAAKLFF. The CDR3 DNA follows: TGCGCCAGCAGCCAAGATCCCCAGGGGGCCGCAAAACTGTTTTTT.

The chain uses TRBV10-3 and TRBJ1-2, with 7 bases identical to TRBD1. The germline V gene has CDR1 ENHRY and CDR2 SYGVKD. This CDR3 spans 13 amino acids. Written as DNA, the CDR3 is TGTGCTTCCAGGGGGGAGATTAACTATGGCTACACCTTC. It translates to CASRGEINYGYTF.

CDR3 amino acids: CASSVRGNTEAFF. The DNA for the CDR3 is TGCGCCAGCAGCGTACGGGGGAACACTGAAGCTTTCTTT. The V gene is TRBV5-1, the J gene TRBJ1-1; D unresolved. V lost 4 bases and J lost 1, with 8 bases in between. The CDR3 totals 13 residues. Germline V CDR1 and CDR2: SGHRS, YFSETQ.

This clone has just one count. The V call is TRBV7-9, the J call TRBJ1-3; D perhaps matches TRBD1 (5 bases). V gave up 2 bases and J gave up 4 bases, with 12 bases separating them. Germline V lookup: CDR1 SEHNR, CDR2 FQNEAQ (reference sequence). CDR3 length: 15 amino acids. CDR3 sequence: CASSLSLGGGNTIYF. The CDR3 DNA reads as TGTGCCAGCAGCTTATCTCTCGGGGGAGGAAACACCATATATTTT.

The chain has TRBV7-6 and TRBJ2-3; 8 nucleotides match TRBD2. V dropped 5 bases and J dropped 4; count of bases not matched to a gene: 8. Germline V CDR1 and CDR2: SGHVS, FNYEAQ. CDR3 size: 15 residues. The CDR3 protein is CASSPSGGFADTQYF. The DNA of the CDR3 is TGTGCCAGCAGCCCCAGCGGGGGATTTGCAGATACGCAGTATTTT.

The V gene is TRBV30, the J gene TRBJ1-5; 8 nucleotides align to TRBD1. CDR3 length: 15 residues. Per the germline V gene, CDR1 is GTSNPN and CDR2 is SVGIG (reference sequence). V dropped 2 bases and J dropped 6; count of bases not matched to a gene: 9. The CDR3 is CAWSLTAGGGQPQHF. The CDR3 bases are TGTGCCTGGAGTCTTACCGCAGGGGGCGGTCAGCCCCAGCATTTT.

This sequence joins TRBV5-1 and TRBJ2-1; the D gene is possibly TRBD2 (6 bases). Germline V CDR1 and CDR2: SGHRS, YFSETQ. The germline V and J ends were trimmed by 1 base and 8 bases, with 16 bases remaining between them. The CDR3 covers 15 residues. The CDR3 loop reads CASSLSGRAMDEQFF. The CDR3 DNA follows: TGCGCCAGCAGCTTGAGCGGGCGGGCTATGGATGAGCAGTTCTTC.

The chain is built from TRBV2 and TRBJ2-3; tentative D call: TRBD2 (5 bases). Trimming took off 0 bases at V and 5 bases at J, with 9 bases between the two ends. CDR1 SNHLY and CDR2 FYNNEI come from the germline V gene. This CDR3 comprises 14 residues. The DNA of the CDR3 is TGTGCCAGCAGTGAAGCCGGGATCTTAGATACGCAGTATTTT. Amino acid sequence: CASSEAGILDTQYF.

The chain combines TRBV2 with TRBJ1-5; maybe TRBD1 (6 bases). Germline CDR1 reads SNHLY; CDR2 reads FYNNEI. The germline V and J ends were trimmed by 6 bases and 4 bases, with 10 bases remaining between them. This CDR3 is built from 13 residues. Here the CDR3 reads CASSTTGNQPQHF. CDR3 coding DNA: TGTGCCAGCAGCACAACAGGGAATCAGCCCCAGCATTTT. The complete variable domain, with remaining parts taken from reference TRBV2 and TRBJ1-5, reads EPEVTQTPSHQVTQMGQEVILRCVPISNHLYFYWYRQILGQKVEFLVSFYNNEISEKSEIFDDQFSVERPDGSNFTLKIRSTKLEDSAMYFCASSTTGNQPQHFGDGTRLSIL.

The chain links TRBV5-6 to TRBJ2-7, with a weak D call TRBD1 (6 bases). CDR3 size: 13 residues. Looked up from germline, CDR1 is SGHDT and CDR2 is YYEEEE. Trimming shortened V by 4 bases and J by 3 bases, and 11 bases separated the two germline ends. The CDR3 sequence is CASSAQGNYEQYF. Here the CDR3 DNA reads TGTGCCAGCAGCGCGCAGGGGAACTACGAGCAGTACTTC.

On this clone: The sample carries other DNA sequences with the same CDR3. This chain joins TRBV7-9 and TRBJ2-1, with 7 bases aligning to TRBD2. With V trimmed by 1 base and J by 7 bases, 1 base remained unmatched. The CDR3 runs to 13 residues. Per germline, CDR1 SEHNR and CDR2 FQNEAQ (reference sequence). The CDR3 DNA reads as TGTGCCAGCAGCTTAGGTAGCGGGAATGAGCAGTTCTTC. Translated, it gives CASSLGSGNEQFF.

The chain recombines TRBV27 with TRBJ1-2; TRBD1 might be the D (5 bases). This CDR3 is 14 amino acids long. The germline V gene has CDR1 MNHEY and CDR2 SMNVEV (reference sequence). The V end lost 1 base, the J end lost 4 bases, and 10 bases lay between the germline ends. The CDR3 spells CASSLWGWGYGYTF. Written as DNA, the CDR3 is TGTGCCAGCAGTTTATGGGGCTGGGGCTATGGCTACACCTTC.

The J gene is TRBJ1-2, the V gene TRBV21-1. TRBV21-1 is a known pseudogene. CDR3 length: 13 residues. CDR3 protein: CSVAGRLNYGYTF. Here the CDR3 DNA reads TGCTCGGTTGCGGGGCGCTTAAACTATGGCTACACCTTC.

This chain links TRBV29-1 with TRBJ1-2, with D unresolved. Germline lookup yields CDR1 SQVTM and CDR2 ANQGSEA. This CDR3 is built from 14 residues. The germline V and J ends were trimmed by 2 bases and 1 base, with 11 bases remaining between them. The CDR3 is CSVEMEQSNYGYTF. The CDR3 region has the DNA TGCAGCGTTGAAATGGAACAGAGTAACTATGGCTACACCTTC.

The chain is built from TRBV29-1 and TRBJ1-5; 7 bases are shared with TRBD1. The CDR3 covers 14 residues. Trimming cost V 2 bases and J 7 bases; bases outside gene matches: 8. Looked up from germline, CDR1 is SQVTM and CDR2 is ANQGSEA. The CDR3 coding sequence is TGCAGCGTTGAATTAACAGGGGCAGGGCAGCCCCAGCATTTT. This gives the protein CSVELTGAGQPQHF.

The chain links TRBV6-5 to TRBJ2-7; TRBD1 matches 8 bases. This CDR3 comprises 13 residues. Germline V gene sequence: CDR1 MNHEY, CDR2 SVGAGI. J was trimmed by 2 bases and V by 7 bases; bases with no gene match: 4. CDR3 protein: CASTSRGPYEQYF. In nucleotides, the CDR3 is TGTGCCAGCACGTCCAGGGGGCCCTACGAGCAGTACTTC.

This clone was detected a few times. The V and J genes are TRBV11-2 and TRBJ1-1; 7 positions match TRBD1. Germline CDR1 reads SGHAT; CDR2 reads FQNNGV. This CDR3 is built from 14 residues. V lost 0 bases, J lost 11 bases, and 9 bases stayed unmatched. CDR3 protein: CASSLEVGGESAFF. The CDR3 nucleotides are TGTGCCAGCAGCTTAGAGGTAGGGGGCGAGTCCGCTTTCTTT.